The sequence of this T cell receptor beta chain was determined in a study of shared clonotypes between healthy human individuals. Assay used: immunoSEQ multiplex PCR; TCRdb lists only in-frame clones, some missing. The sample has some 2 million clones; roughly 96% are singletons. CDR3 length: 13 residues. V lost 3 bases, J lost 3 bases, and 12 bases lay in between. CDR1 and CDR2 from the germline V gene are SQVTM and ANQGSEA. The sequence was obtained from a man aged 18 to 29 in good health. This chain connects TRBV29-1 to TRBJ2-7, with D unclear. Specimen: naive CD4+ T cells sorted from blood. Documented subset: CD45RA+ positively selected. CDR3 in amino acids: CSVDYGSGYEQYF. Here the CDR3 DNA reads TGCAGCGTTGATTACGGGTCCGGCTACGAGCAGTACTTC.